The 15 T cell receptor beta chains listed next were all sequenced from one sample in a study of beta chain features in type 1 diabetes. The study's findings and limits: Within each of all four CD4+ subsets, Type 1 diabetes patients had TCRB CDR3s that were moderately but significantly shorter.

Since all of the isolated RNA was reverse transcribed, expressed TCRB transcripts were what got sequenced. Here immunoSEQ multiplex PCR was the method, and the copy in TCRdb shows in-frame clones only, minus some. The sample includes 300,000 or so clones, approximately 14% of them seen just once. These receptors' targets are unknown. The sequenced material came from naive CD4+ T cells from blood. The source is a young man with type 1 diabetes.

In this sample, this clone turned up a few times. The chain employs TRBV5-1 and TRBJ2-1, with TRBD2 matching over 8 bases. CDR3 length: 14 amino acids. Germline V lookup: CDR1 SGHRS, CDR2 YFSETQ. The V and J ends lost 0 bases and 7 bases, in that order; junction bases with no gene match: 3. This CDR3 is CASSLVAGLNEQFF. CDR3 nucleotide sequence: TGCGCCAGCAGCTTGGTAGCGGGGCTGAATGAGCAGTTCTTC.

The DNA for the CDR3 is TGTGCCAGCAGCTTAGACCCCCTGGCGGGAGCGGGAACAGATACGCAGTATTTT. This gives the protein CASSLDPLAGAGTDTQYF. The rearrangement joins TRBV7-6 to TRBJ2-3, with 7 positions matching TRBD2. The length of the CDR3 is 18 residues. From germline, CDR1 is SGHVS and CDR2 FNYEAQ. The J segment lost 3 bases and the V segment lost 1 base, leaving 13 bases of the junction unmatched.

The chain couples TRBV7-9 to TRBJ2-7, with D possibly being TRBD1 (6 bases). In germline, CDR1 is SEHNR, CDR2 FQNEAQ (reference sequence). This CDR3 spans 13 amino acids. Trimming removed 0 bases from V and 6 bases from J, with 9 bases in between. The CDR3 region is CASSLAGAAEQYF. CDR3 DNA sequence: TGTGCCAGCAGCTTAGCGGGGGCAGCCGAGCAGTACTTC.

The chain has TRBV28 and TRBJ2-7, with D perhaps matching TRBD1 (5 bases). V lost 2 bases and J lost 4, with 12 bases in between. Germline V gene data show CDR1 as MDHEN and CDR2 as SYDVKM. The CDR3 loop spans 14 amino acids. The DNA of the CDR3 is TGTGCCAGCAGTTTAAGTACAGGACATTACGAGCAGTACTTC. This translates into CASSLSTGHYEQYF.

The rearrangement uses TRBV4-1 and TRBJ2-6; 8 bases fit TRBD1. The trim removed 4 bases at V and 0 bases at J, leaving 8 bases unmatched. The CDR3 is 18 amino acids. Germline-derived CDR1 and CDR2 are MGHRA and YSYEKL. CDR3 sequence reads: CASSRRDRIRSGANVLTF. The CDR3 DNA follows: TGCGCCAGCAGCCGAAGGGACAGGATTCGCTCTGGGGCCAACGTCCTGACTTTC.

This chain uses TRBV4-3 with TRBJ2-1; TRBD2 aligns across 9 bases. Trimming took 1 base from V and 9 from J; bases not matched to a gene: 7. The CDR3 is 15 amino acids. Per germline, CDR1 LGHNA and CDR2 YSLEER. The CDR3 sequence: CASSQGNSGSGEQFF. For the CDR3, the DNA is TGCGCCAGCAGCCAAGGAAATAGCGGGAGTGGTGAGCAGTTCTTC.

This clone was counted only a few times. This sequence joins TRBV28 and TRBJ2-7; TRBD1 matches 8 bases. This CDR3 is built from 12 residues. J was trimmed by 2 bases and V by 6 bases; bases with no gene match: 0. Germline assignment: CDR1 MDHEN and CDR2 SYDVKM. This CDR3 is CASRGQAYEQYF. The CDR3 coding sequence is TGTGCCAGCAGGGGACAGGCCTACGAGCAGTACTTC.

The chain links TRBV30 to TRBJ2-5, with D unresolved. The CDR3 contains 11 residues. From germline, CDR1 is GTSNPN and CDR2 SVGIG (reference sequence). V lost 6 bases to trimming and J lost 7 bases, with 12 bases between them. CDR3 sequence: CACRRVGTQYF. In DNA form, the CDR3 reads TGTGCCTGCCGACGGGTAGGGACCCAGTACTTC.

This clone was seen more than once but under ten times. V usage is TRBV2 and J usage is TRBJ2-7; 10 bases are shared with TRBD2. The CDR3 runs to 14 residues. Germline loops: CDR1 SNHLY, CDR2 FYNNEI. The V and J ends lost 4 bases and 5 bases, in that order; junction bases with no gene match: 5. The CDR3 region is CASSVTSGYDEQYF. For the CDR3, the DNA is TGTGCCAGCAGTGTGACTAGCGGGTACGACGAGCAGTACTTC.

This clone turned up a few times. This chain's CDR3 is CASSSGTHAYNEQFF. The CDR3 bases are TGTGCCAGCAGTTCCGGGACACACGCCTACAATGAGCAGTTCTTC. The chain uses TRBV28 and TRBJ2-1, with D perhaps TRBD1 (6 bases). Germline loops: CDR1 MDHEN, CDR2 SYDVKM. The CDR3 length is 15 residues. V shed 4 bases and J shed 2 bases, with 12 bases lying between them.

CDR3 in amino acids: CASRLDRGLGEQYF. The DNA for the CDR3 is TGTGCCAGCAGACTGGACAGGGGGCTGGGGGAGCAGTACTTC. The gene calls are TRBV7-9 and TRBJ2-7; 11 nucleotides align to TRBD1. The V gene end was trimmed by 6 bases and the J gene end by 7 bases; junction bases not matched to a gene: 8. Germline CDR1 is SEHNR and CDR2 is FQNEAQ (reference sequence). The CDR3 spans 14 residues.

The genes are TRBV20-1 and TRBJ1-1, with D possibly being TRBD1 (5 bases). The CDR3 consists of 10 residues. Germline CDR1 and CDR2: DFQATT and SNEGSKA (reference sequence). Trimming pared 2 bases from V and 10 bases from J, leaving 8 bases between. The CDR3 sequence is CSARWGGAFF. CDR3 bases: TGCAGTGCTAGATGGGGGGGAGCTTTCTTT.

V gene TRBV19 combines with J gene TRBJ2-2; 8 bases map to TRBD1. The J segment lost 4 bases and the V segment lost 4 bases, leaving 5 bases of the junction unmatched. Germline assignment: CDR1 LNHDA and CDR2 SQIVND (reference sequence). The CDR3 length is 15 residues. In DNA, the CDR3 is TGTGCCAGTAGTACGGGACAGGTGATCACCGGGGAGCTGTTTTTT. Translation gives CASSTGQVITGELFF.

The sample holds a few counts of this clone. CDR3 sequence reads: CASSSGAGDQPQHF. The CDR3 DNA is TGCGCCAGCAGCTCTGGGGCAGGTGATCAGCCCCAGCATTTT. V usage is TRBV5-1 and J usage is TRBJ1-5, with TRBD1 as a possible D gene (5 bases). Per the germline V gene, CDR1 is SGHRS and CDR2 is YFSETQ. V lost 3 bases and J 5 bases, leaving 12 bases between the germline ends. CDR3 length: 14 amino acids.

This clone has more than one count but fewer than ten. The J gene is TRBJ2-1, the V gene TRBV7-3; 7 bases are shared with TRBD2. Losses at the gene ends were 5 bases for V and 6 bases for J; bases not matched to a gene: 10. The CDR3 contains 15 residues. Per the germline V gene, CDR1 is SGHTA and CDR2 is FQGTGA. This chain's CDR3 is CASSRPGLVGNEQFF. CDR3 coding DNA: TGTGCCAGCAGCCGCCCTGGACTAGTAGGCAATGAGCAGTTCTTC.